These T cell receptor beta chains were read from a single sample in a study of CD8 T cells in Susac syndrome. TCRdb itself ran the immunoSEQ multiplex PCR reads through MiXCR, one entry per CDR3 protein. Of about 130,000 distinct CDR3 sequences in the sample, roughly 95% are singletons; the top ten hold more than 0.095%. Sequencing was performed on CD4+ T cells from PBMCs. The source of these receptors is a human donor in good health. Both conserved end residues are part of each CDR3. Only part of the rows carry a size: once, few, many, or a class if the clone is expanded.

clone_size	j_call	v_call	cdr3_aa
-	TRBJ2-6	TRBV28	CASSIKVTGAGANVLTF
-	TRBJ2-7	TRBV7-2	CASSLGPPGLAAYEQYF
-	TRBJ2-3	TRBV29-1	CSVEVSPVGVNTQYF
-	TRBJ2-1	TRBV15	CATSKGQGGNEQFF
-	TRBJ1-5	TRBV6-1	CASSEGGISNQPQHF
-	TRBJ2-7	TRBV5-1	CASSLDYPAEQYF
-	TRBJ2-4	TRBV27	CAAGTSGKNIQYF
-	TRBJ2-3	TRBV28	CASTTGLAGIDTQYF
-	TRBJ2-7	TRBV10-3	CAIMRDSSSYEQYF
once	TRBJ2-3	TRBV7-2	CASSLSRQDTQYF
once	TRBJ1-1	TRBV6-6	CASSAGGAEAFF
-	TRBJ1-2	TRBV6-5	CASKMTGTNYGYTF
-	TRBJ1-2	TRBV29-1	CSVGGGYGYTF
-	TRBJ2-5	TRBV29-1	CSVRLAGVETQYF
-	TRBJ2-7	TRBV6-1	CASSPGTSGNLPYEQYF
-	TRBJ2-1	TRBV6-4	CASSVSGAHNEQFF
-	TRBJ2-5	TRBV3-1	CASSLNGVQTQYF
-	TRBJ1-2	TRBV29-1	CSVEETVYGYTF
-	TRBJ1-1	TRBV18	CASSPLDTEAFF
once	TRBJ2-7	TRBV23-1	CASSSLSEGSHEQYF
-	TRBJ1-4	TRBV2	CASRFDRALSTNEKLFF
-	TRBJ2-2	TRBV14	CASSLPGDLYRELFF
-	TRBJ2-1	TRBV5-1	CASSMQIASSYNEQFF
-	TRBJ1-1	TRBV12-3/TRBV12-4	CASTLRSSAEAFF
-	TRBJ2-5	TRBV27	CATTTRLAGGPGETQYF